A single sample is the source of the 6 T cell receptor beta chains below, sequenced in a study of blood T cell repertoires in COVID-19. Here immunoSEQ multiplex PCR was the method, and the copy in TCRdb shows in-frame clones only, minus some. The table shows a few hundred thousand clones, with roughly 90% occurring only once. Sequencing was performed on PBMCs or T cells enriched from blood (not recorded which). These receptors were collected from a man aged 18-30 years with acute COVID-19.

This chain links TRBV7-9 with TRBJ1-1; D might be TRBD1 (5 bases). The V end lost 1 base, the J end lost 4 bases, and 13 bases lay between the germline ends. CDR1 and CDR2 (germline): SEHNR, FQNEAQ (reference sequence). The CDR3 is 15 amino acids. CDR3: CASSLGWGVGTEAFF. The CDR3 DNA sequence: TGTGCCAGCAGCTTAGGTTGGGGGGTCGGCACTGAAGCTTTCTTT.

This clone has a single count. This CDR3 reads CASSVARQGSSYEQYF. DNA for the CDR3: TGTGCCAGCAGCGTAGCTCGGCAGGGTAGCTCCTACGAGCAGTACTTC. The chain is built from TRBV9 and TRBJ2-7; perhaps TRBD1 as D (5 bases). This CDR3 region has 16 residues. The germline V gene encodes CDR1 SGDLS and CDR2 YYNGEE. Trimming removed 0 bases at V and 0 bases at J, with 13 bases between.

The chain employs TRBV28 and TRBJ1-2, with a possible D match to TRBD1 (5 bases). V lost 6 bases and J 7 bases, leaving 9 bases between the germline ends. Per the germline V gene, CDR1 is MDHEN and CDR2 is SYDVKM. There are 11 residues in the CDR3. The DNA of the CDR3 is TGTGCCAGCAGCCCCAGGGCTGGCTACACCTTC. Its translation is CASSPRAGYTF.

At least ten counts were recorded for this clone. The chain uses TRBV29-1 and TRBJ2-7; D is unclear. V lost 4 bases, J lost 2 bases, and 12 bases lay in between. Germline V lookup: CDR1 SQVTM, CDR2 ANQGSEA. This CDR3 contains 13 residues. The CDR3 coding sequence is TGCAGCGTTGCTACCGCCCCGGCCTACGAGCAGTACTTC. Encoded protein: CSVATAPAYEQYF.

This chain's CDR3 is CAWSPQLQETQYF. The CDR3 DNA follows: TGTGCCTGGAGTCCCCAACTTCAAGAGACCCAGTACTTC. This chain joins TRBV30 and TRBJ2-5, with D uncertain. The ends were cut back, 2 bases at V and 2 bases at J, with 9 bases in the middle. The CDR3 is 13 residues long. Per germline, CDR1 GTSNPN and CDR2 SVGIG (reference sequence).

This clone was picked up one time. The chain is built from TRBV30 and TRBJ2-1; 10 nucleotides line up with TRBD1. Germline-derived CDR1 and CDR2 are GTSNPN and SVGIG (reference sequence). The CDR3 is made up of 13 amino acids. With 8 bases clipped from V and 12 bases from J, the junction kept 13 bases outside the gene matches. The CDR3 spells CAHAGTGEFAQFF. CDR3 in DNA: TGTGCCCACGCCGGGACAGGGGAGTTTGCGCAGTTCTTC.